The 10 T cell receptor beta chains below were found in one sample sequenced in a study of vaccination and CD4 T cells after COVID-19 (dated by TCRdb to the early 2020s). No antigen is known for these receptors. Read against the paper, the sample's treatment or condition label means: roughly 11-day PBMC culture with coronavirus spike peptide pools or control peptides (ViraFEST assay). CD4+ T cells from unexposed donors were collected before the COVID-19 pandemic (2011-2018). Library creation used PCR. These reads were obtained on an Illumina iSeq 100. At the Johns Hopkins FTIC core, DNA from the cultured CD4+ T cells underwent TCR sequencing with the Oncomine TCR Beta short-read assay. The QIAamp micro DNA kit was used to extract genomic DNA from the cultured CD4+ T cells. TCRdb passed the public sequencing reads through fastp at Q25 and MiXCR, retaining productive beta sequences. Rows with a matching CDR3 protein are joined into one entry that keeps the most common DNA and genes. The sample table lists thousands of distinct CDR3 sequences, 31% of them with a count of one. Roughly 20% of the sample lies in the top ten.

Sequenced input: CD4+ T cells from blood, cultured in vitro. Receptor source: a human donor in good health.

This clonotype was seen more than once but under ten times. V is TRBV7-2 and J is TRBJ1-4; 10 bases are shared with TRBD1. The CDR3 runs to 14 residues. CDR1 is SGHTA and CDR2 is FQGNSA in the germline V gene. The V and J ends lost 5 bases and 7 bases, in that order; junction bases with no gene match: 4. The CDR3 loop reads CASSHGQGVEKLFF. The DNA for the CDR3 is TGTGCCAGCAGCCACGGACAGGGGGTTGAAAAACTGTTTTTT.

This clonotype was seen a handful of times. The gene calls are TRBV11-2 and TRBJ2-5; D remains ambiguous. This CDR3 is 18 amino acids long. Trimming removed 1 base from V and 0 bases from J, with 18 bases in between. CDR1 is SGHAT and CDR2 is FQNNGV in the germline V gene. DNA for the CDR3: TGTGCCAGCAGCTTAGGTACCGTCCACCAGGCTTACCAAGAGACCCAGTACTTC. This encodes CASSLGTVHQAYQETQYF.

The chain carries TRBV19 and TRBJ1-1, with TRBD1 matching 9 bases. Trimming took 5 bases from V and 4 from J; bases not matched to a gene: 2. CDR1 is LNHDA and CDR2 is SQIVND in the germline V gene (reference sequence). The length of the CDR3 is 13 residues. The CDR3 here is CASSLDRGTEAFF. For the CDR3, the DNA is TGTGCCAGTAGTTTGGACAGGGGCACTGAAGCTTTCTTT. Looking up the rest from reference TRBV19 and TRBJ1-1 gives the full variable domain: DGGITQSPKYLFRKEGQNVTLSCEQNLNHDAMYWYRQDPGQGLRLIYYSQIVNDFQKGDIAEGYSVSREKKESFPLTVTSAQKNPTAFYLCASSLDRGTEAFFGQGTRLTVV.

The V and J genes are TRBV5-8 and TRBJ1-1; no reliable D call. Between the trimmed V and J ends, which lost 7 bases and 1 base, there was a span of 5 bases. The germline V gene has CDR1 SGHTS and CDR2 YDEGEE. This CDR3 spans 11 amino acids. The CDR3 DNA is TGTGCCAGCGAAGGGAACACTGAAGCTTTCTTT. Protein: CASEGNTEAFF.

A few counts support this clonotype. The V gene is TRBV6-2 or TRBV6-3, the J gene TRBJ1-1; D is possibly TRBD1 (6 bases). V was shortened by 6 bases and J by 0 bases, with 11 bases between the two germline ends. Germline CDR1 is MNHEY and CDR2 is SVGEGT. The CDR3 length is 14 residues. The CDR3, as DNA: TGTGCCAGCAGACGGACAGCCATGAACACTGAAGCTTTCTTT. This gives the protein CASRRTAMNTEAFF.

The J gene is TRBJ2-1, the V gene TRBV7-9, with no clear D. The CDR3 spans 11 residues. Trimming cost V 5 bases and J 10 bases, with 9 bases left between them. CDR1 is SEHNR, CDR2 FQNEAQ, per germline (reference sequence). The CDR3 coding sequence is TGTGCCAGCAGCCGCTCCGAAGAGCAGTTCTTC. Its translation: CASSRSEEQFF.

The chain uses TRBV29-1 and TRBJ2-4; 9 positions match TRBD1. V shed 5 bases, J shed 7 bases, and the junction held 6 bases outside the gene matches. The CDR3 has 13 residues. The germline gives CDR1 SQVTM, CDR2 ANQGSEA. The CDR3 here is CSVLTGGQNIQYF. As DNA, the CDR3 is TGCAGCGTTTTGACAGGGGGTCAGAACATTCAGTACTTC.

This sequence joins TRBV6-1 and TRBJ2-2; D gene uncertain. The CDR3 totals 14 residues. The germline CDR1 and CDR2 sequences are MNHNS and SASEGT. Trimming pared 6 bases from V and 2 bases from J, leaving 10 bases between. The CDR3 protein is CASSSLTNTGELFF. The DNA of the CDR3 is TGTGCCAGCAGCTCACTAACAAACACCGGGGAGCTGTTTTTT.

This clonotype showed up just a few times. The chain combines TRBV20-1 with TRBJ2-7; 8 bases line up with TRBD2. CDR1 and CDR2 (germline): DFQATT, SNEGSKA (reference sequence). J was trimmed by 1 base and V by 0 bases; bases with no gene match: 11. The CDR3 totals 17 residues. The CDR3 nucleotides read TGCAGTGCTAGAGATATGGTAGCGGGACGACTTTCCTACGAGCAGTACTTC. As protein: CSARDMVAGRLSYEQYF.

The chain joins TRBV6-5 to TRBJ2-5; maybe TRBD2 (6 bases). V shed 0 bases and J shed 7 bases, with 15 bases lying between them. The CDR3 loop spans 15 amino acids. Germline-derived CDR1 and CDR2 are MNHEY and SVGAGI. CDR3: CASSYSDGTSGTQYF. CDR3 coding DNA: TGTGCCAGCAGTTACTCGGACGGGACTTCCGGGACCCAGTACTTC.